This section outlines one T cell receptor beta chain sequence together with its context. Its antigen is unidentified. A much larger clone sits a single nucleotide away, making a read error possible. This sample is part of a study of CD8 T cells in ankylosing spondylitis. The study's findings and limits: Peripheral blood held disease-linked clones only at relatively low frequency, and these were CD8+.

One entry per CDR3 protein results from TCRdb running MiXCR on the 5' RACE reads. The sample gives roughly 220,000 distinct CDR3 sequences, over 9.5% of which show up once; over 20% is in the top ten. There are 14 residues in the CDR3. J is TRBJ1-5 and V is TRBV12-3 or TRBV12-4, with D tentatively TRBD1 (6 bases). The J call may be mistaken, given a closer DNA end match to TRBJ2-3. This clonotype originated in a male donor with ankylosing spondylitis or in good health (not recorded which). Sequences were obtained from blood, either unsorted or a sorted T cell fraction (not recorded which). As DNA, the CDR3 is TGTGCCAGCAGCACCGGACAGATCAATCAGCCCCAGTATTTT. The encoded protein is CASSTGQINQPQYF.